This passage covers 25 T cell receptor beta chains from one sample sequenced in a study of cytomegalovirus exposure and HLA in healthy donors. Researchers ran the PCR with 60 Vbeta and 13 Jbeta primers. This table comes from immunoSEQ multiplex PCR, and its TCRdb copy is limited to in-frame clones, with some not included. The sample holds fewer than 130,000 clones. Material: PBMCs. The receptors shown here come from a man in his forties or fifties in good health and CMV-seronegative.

CDR3 nucleotide sequence: TGCGCCAGCAGACGGGAGGGGATATTGGGCTACACCTTC. Its protein is CASRREGILGYTF. The V and J genes are TRBV5-1 and TRBJ1-2, with a tentative D call TRBD1 (5 bases). V shed 5 bases and J shed 8 bases, with 16 bases lying between them. Per germline, CDR1 SGHRS and CDR2 YFSETQ. The CDR3 runs to 13 residues.

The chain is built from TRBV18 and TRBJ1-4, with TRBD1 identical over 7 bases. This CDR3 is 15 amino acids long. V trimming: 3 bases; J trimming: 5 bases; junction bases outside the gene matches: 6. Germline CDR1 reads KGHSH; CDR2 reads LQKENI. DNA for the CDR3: TGTGCCAGCTCACCGGGACAGCTCTCCAATGAAAAACTGTTTTTT. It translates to CASSPGQLSNEKLFF.

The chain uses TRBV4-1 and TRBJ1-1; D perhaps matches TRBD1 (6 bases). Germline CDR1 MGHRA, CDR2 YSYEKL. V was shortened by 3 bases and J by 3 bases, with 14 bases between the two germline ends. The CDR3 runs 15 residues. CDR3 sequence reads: CASSHGGRGDTEAFF. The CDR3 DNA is TGCGCCAGCAGCCATGGGGGCAGGGGAGACACTGAAGCTTTCTTT.

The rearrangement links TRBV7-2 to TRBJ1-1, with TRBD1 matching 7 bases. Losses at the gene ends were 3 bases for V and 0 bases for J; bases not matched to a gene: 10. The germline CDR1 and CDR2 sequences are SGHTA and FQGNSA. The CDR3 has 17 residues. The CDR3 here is CASSFPYGTDMNTEAFF. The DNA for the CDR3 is TGTGCCAGCAGCTTCCCTTACGGGACAGACATGAACACTGAAGCTTTCTTT.

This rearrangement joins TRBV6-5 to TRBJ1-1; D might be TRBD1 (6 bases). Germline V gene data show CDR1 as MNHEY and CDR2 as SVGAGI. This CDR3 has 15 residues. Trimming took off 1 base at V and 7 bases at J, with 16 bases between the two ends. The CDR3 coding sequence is TGTGCCAGCAGTTACTGGGCAGGGGCCTCTGATGAAGCTTTCTTT. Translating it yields CASSYWAGASDEAFF.

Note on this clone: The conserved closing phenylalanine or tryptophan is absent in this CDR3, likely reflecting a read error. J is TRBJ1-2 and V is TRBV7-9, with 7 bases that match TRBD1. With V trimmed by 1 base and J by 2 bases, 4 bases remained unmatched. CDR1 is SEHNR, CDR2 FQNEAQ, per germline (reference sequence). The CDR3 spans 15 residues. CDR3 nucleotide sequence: TGTGCCAGCAGCTTAGGACAGGGAAGCAACTATGGCTACACCTCC. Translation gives CASSLGQGSNYGYTS.

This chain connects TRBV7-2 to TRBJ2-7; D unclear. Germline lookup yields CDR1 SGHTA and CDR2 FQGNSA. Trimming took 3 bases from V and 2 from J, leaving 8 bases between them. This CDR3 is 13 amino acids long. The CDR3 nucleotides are TGTGCCAGCAGCTTGGCCCGTACCTACGAGCAGTACTTC. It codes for CASSLARTYEQYF.

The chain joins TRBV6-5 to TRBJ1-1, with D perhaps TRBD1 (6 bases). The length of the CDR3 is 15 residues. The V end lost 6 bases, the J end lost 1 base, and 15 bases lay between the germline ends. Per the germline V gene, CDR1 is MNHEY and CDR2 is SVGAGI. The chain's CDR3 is CASSPLGQQNTEAFF. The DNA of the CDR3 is TGTGCCAGCAGCCCGCTCGGACAGCAGAACACTGAAGCTTTCTTT.

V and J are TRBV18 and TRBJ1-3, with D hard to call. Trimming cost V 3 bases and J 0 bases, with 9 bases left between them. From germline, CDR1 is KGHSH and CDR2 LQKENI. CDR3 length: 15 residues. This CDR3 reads CASSPQAYSGNTIYF. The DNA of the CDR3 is TGTGCCAGCTCACCCCAGGCATACTCTGGAAACACCATATATTTT.

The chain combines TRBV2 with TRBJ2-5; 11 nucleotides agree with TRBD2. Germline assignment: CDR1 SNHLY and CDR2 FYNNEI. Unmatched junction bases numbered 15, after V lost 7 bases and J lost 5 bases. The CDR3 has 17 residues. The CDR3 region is CASISLGTSGLRETQYF. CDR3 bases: TGTGCCAGCATAAGTCTCGGGACTAGCGGCCTTAGGGAGACCCAGTACTTC.

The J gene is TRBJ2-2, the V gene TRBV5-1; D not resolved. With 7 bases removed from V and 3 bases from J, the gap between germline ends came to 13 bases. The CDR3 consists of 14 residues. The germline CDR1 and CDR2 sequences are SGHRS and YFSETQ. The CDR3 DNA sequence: TGCGCCAGCGCCACGTTGGCAGACACCGGGGAGCTGTTTTTT. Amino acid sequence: CASATLADTGELFF.

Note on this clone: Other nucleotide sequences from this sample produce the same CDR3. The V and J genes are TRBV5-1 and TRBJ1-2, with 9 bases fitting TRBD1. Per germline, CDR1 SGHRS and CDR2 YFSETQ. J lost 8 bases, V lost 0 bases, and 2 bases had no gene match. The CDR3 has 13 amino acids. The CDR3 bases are TGCGCCAGCAGCTTGGGGACAGGGGAAGGCTACACCTTC. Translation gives CASSLGTGEGYTF. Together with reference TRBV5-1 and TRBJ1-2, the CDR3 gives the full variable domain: KAGVTQTPRYLIKTRGQQVTLSCSPISGHRSVSWYQQTPGQGLQFLFEYFSETQRNKGNFPGRFSGRQFSNSRSEMNVSTLELGDSALYLCASSLGTGEGYTFGSGTRLTVV.

This CDR3 is CASSIGFVGGEAFF. For the CDR3, the DNA is TGTGCCAGTAGTATCGGTTTCGTCGGGGGTGAAGCTTTCTTT. The chain carries TRBV19 and TRBJ1-1; possibly TRBD1 for D (5 bases). The V gene's germline CDR1 is LNHDA and CDR2 SQIVND (reference sequence). V was pared by 3 bases and J by 7 bases, with 15 bases between. The CDR3 spans 14 residues.

CDR3 sequence (DNA): TGTGCCAGCAATAAAGGAAGCGAGCAGTACTTC. Translated: CASNKGSEQYF. V and J are TRBV2 and TRBJ2-5; D remains unclear. The DNA end favors TRBJ2-7, so the J call may be wrong. Germline-derived CDR1 and CDR2 are SNHLY and FYNNEI. The CDR3 loop spans 11 amino acids.

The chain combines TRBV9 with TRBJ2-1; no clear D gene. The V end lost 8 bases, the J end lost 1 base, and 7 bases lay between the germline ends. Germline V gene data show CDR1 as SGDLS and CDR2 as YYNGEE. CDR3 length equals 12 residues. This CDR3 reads CASESSYNEQFF. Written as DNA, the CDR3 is TGTGCCAGTGAGTCGTCCTACAATGAGCAGTTCTTC.

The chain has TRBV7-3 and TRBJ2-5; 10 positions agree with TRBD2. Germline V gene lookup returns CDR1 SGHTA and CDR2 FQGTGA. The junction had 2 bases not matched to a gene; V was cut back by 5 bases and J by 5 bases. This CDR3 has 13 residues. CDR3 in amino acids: CASSLAGAETQYF. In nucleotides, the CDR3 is TGTGCCAGCAGCCTAGCGGGAGCGGAGACCCAGTACTTC.

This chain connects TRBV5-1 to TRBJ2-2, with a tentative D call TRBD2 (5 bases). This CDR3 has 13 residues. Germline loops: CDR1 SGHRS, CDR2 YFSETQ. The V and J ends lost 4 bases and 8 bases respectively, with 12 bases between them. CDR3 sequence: CASSLTSLGELFF. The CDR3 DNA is TGCGCCAGCAGCCTAACTAGTCTGGGGGAGCTGTTTTTT.

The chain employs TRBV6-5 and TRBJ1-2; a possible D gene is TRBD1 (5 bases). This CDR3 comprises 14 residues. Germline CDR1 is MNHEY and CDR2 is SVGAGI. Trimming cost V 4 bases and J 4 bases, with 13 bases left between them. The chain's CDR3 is CASSLAGGFYGYTF. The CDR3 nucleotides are TGTGCCAGCAGTTTGGCGGGGGGATTCTATGGCTACACCTTC.

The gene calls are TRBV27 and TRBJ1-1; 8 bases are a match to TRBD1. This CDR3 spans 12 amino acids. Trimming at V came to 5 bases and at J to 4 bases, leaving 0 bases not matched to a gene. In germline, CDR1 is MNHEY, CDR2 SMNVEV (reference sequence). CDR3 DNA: TGTGCCAGCAGTACAGGGGGCACTGAAGCTTTCTTT. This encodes CASSTGGTEAFF.

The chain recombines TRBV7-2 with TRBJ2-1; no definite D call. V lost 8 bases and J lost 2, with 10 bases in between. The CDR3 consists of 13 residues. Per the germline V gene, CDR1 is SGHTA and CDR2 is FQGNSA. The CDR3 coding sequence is TGTGCCAGCCTAAGCCCCCCCTACAATGAGCAGTTCTTC. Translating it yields CASLSPPYNEQFF.

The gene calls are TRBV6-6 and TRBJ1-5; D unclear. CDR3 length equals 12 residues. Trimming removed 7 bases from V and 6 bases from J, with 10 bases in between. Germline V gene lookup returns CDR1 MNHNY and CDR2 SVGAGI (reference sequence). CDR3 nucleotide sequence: TGTGCCAGCACCCCCGGCGGTCAGCCCCAGCATTTT. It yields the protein CASTPGGQPQHF.

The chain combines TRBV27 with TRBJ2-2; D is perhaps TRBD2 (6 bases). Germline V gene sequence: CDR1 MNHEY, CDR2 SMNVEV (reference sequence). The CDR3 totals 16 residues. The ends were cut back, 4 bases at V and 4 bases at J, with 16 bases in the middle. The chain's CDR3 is CASSSTGTSTTGELFF. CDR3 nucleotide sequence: TGTGCCAGCAGTTCGACCGGGACTTCCACCACCGGGGAGCTGTTTTTT.

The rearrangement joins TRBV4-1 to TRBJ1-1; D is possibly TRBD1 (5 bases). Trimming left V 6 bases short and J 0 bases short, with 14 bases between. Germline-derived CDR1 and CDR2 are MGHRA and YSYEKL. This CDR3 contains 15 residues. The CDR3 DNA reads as TGCGCCAGCAGTGGACAAGGTTGGCTGAACACTGAAGCTTTCTTT. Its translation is CASSGQGWLNTEAFF.

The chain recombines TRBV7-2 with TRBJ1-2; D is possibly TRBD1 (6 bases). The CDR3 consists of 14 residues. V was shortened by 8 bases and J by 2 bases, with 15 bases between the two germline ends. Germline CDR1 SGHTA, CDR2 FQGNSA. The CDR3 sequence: CASARQATNYGYTF. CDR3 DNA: TGTGCCAGCGCAAGACAGGCCACGAACTATGGCTACACCTTC.

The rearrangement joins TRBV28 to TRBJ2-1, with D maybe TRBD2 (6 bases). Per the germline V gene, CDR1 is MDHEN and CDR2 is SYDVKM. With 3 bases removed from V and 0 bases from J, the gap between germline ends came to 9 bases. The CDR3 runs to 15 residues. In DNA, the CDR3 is TGTGCCAGCAGTTTGCCCGGGAGCTCCTACAATGAGCAGTTCTTC. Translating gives CASSLPGSSYNEQFF. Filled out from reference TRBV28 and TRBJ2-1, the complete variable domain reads DVKVTQSSRYLVKRTGEKVFLECVQDMDHENMFWYRQDPGLGLRLIYFSYDVKMKEKGDIPEGYSVSREKKERFSLILESASTNQTSMYLCASSLPGSSYNEQFFGPGTRLTVL.